This TCR beta chain was found in a study of T-cell reconstitution after alpha-beta-depleted transplantation in children. Study-level findings and limits: Among T cells one year after transplant, newly produced cells accounted for most counts and diversity.

At least ten counts were recorded for this clonotype. Its antigen is as yet unknown. Unique molecular identifiers featured in how the TCRbeta library was prepared. TCRdb reprocessed the PCR reads via MiXCR and lists one record per CDR3 protein. In the table there are some 550,000 distinct CDR3 sequences, around 23% of which are singletons. Germline-derived CDR1 and CDR2 are DFQATT and SNEGSKA (reference sequence). The CDR3 extends over 15 amino acids. The germline V and J ends were trimmed by 0 bases and 4 bases, with 14 bases remaining between them. V gene TRBV20-1 combines with J gene TRBJ2-3; D is uncertain. The TCR originated in a boy younger than two who had a stem cell transplant for acute myeloid leukemia, so the T cells may come from the graft donor. Here the sequenced sample was PBMCs, mostly from graft donor cells, taken 360 days after TCRalphabeta/CD19-depleted stem cell transplant. CDR3 region: CSARDMRKSADTQYF. The CDR3 nucleotides are TGCAGTGCTAGAGATATGCGGAAGTCCGCAGATACGCAGTATTTT.